The 20 T cell receptor beta chains below were found in one sample sequenced in a study of shared clonotypes between healthy human individuals. Measured with immunoSEQ multiplex PCR; TCRdb has only the in-frame clones, and not every one. The sample shows over 2,000,000 clones, 93% of them seen only once. CD45RO negativity and positive selection for CCR7 defined naive CD8 cells, a population that excluded terminally differentiated effector memory CD45RA+ cells. The specimen sequenced was naive CD8+ T cells from PBMCs. These receptors all come from a man aged 18 to 29 in good health. Some clones in this sample may be carry-over from other donors' samples.

The chain links TRBV18 to TRBJ2-5; possible D gene TRBD2, 5 bases. Germline-derived CDR1 and CDR2 are KGHSH and LQKENI. The CDR3 spans 16 residues. The V end lost 4 bases, the J end lost 0 bases, and 15 bases lay between the germline ends. CDR3 in amino acids: CASSQADYLYQETQYF. DNA for the CDR3: TGTGCCAGCTCACAAGCAGACTACCTTTACCAAGAGACCCAGTACTTC.

The chain uses TRBV28 and TRBJ2-7; perhaps TRBD2 as D (5 bases). Germline V lookup: CDR1 MDHEN, CDR2 SYDVKM. The CDR3 runs 14 residues. The V end lost 1 base, the J end lost 3 bases, and 10 bases lay between the germline ends. CDR3 amino acids: CASSLLRELYEQYF. Written as DNA, the CDR3 is TGTGCCAGCAGTTTATTGAGGGAACTCTACGAGCAGTACTTC. The variable domain in full, completed from reference TRBV28 and TRBJ2-7, reads DVKVTQSSRYLVKRTGEKVFLECVQDMDHENMFWYRQDPGLGLRLIYFSYDVKMKEKGDIPEGYSVSREKKERFSLILESASTNQTSMYLCASSLLRELYEQYFGPGTRLTVT.

The rearrangement links TRBV19 to TRBJ1-2; a possible D gene is TRBD1 (5 bases). Germline-derived CDR1 and CDR2 are LNHDA and SQIVND (reference sequence). Trimming removed 1 base from V and 4 bases from J, with 10 bases in between. The CDR3 contains 14 residues. CDR3 bases: TGTGCCAGTAGTATAGCGGGGGAAGTCTATGGCTACACCTTC. Its translation: CASSIAGEVYGYTF.

The V gene is TRBV7-6, the J gene TRBJ2-1; no reliable D call. CDR1 and CDR2 (germline): SGHVS, FNYEAQ. The ends were cut back, 4 bases at V and 0 bases at J, with 19 bases in the middle. The CDR3 consists of 18 residues. The CDR3 reads CASSSRYKFHNSYNEQFF. DNA for the CDR3: TGTGCCAGCAGCTCTAGGTATAAGTTCCATAACTCCTACAATGAGCAGTTCTTC.

The chain recombines TRBV6-1 with TRBJ1-2; D unresolved. This CDR3 spans 16 amino acids. CDR1 is MNHNS and CDR2 is SASEGT in the germline V gene. V was shortened by 3 bases and J by 6 bases, with 20 bases between the two germline ends. The chain's CDR3 is CASSEGFYQSPNGYTF. In DNA, the CDR3 is TGTGCCAGCAGTGAGGGGTTTTACCAGAGCCCCAATGGCTACACCTTC.

This clone was recorded once. The chain employs TRBV6-5 and TRBJ2-5; weak D call: TRBD2 (5 bases). Germline-derived CDR1 and CDR2 are MNHEY and SVGAGI. Trimming removed 0 bases from V and 7 bases from J, with 15 bases in between. There are 15 residues in the CDR3. CDR3: CASSYSLGELVTQYF. The CDR3 nucleotides are TGTGCCAGCAGTTACTCGCTCGGGGAGCTCGTGACCCAGTACTTC.

This chain links TRBV29-1 with TRBJ2-7; TRBD2 matches at 7 bases. The V gene's germline CDR1 is SQVTM and CDR2 ANQGSEA. J was trimmed by 2 bases and V by 3 bases; bases with no gene match: 7. This CDR3 spans 14 amino acids. The CDR3 loop reads CSVDGGRATYEQYF. The CDR3 DNA is TGCAGCGTTGATGGGGGGAGGGCCACCTACGAGCAGTACTTC.

This sequence joins TRBV27 and TRBJ2-7; TRBD1 might be the D (6 bases). Germline CDR1 is MNHEY and CDR2 is SMNVEV (reference sequence). This CDR3 has 13 amino acids. Deletions cut 2 bases from V and 4 bases from J, with 9 bases between. The CDR3: CASSLTGQYEQYF. The CDR3 DNA follows: TGTGCCAGCAGTTTAACAGGGCAGTACGAGCAGTACTTC.

The chain links TRBV28 to TRBJ2-7, with D possibly called TRBD1 or TRBD2 (5 bases each). The ends were cut back, 7 bases at V and 3 bases at J, with 10 bases in the middle. Germline V lookup: CDR1 MDHEN, CDR2 SYDVKM. This CDR3 contains 12 residues. The CDR3 DNA reads as TGTGCCAGCAAGAAGGGGAGCTACGAGCAGTACTTC. As protein: CASKKGSYEQYF.

The chain is built from TRBV6-5 and TRBJ2-1; D uncertain. Germline V lookup: CDR1 MNHEY, CDR2 SVGAGI. The CDR3 loop spans 13 amino acids. Trimming took 3 bases from V and 5 from J, leaving 8 bases between them. The CDR3 coding sequence is TGTGCCAGCAGTTATTTAAGCAACAATGAGCAGTTCTTC. Translating it yields CASSYLSNNEQFF.

The gene calls are TRBV27 and TRBJ2-7; TRBD2 is a possible D gene (6 bases). V lost 2 bases and J 7 bases, leaving 15 bases between the germline ends. The germline gives CDR1 MNHEY, CDR2 SMNVEV (reference sequence). The CDR3 extends over 14 amino acids. In DNA form, the CDR3 reads TGTGCCAGCAGTTTACTCGGGGGTCGCGGGGAGCAGTACTTC. The encoded protein is CASSLLGGRGEQYF.

The chain joins TRBV28 to TRBJ1-5; D gene unclear. V was cut by 5 bases and J by 3 bases, with 11 bases left in between. This CDR3 is 14 amino acids long. Germline CDR1 and CDR2: MDHEN and SYDVKM. The CDR3 coding sequence is TGTGCCAGCAGTCAACGATACTCCAATCAGCCCCAGCATTTT. This gives the protein CASSQRYSNQPQHF.

The chain has TRBV27 and TRBJ2-7, with D possibly matching TRBD1 (5 bases). The CDR3 has 14 amino acids. Germline assignment: CDR1 MNHEY and CDR2 SMNVEV (reference sequence). V was clipped by 5 bases and J by 2 bases, with 13 bases between them. The CDR3 spells CASSIRGRAYEQYF. The CDR3 nucleotides are TGTGCCAGCAGTATTAGGGGAAGGGCCTACGAGCAGTACTTC.

The chain carries TRBV27 and TRBJ2-7, with D tentatively TRBD2 (5 bases). With 4 bases removed from V and 6 bases from J, the gap between germline ends came to 22 bases. CDR3 length: 16 amino acids. Germline lookup yields CDR1 MNHEY and CDR2 SMNVEV (reference sequence). The CDR3, as DNA: TGTGCCAGCAGTTGGGCTCTCGGGAAGGGTTTTGCCGAGCAGTACTTC. Amino acid sequence: CASSWALGKGFAEQYF.

The rearrangement links TRBV28 to TRBJ2-3; perhaps TRBD1 as D (5 bases). CDR1 and CDR2 (germline): MDHEN, SYDVKM. V was clipped by 5 bases and J by 2 bases, with 11 bases between them. This CDR3 is built from 14 residues. The CDR3 sequence: CASSPHRLTDTQYF. The CDR3 DNA sequence: TGTGCCAGCAGTCCCCACAGGCTCACAGATACGCAGTATTTT.

This rearrangement joins TRBV28 to TRBJ1-5; 9 nucleotides align to TRBD1. CDR3 length: 16 residues. The germline V gene encodes CDR1 MDHEN and CDR2 SYDVKM. After removal of 2 bases from V and 0 bases from J, the junction contained 2 bases not matched to a gene. The CDR3 DNA reads TGTGCCAGCAGTTTACGGGGACAGGGTAGCAATCAGCCCCAGCATTTT. This translates into CASSLRGQGSNQPQHF.

This sequence joins TRBV11-2 and TRBJ2-1; the match to TRBD2 covers 11 bases. V lost 2 bases, J lost 6 bases, and 3 bases stayed unmatched. Germline CDR1 and CDR2: SGHAT and FQNNGV. This CDR3 contains 15 residues. CDR3 sequence: CASSLSLAGVNEQFF. The DNA for the CDR3 is TGTGCCAGCAGCTTATCACTAGCGGGAGTCAATGAGCAGTTCTTC.

J is TRBJ2-3 and V is TRBV27; a possible D gene is TRBD2 (5 bases). V lost 5 bases and J 0 bases, leaving 15 bases between the germline ends. This CDR3 spans 16 amino acids. The germline V gene encodes CDR1 MNHEY and CDR2 SMNVEV (reference sequence). The CDR3 bases are TGTGCCAGCAGTAAACTCGGGGTGTGGAGCACAGATACGCAGTATTTT. Its protein product is CASSKLGVWSTDTQYF.

The rearrangement uses TRBV7-9 and TRBJ2-3; 8 positions agree with TRBD2. The trim removed 5 bases at V and 5 bases at J, leaving 15 bases unmatched. Looked up from germline, CDR1 is SEHNR and CDR2 is FQNEAQ (reference sequence). CDR3 length: 17 residues. The CDR3 DNA sequence: TGTGCCAGCAGCCGAACGGGAGGCGGGAGGCGAGGAGATACGCAGTATTTT. Its protein is CASSRTGGGRRGDTQYF. Filled out from reference TRBV7-9 and TRBJ2-3, the complete variable domain reads DTGVSQNPRHKITKRGQNVTFRCDPISEHNRLYWYRQTLGQGPEFLTYFQNEAQLEKSRLLSDRFSAERPKGSFSTLEIQRTEQGDSAMYLCASSRTGGGRRGDTQYFGPGTRLTVL.

The chain employs TRBV27 and TRBJ2-7, with 7 bases fitting TRBD1. With 0 bases clipped from V and 6 bases from J, the junction kept 8 bases outside the gene matches. The CDR3 extends over 15 amino acids. Germline V gives CDR1 MNHEY, CDR2 SMNVEV (reference sequence). CDR3 in amino acids: CASSLSITGASEQYF. The CDR3 bases are TGTGCCAGCAGTTTATCGATTACAGGGGCTAGCGAGCAGTACTTC.